These 32 T cell receptor beta chains were all obtained from the same sample, sequenced in a study of blood T cells in healthy people across ages (dated by TCRdb to the mid-2010s). Receptors were amplified or captured by 5' RACE. Sequencing used an Illumina HiSeq 2500. A second PCR of roughly 7 to 11 cycles was run with a J-beta primer mix and a sample-barcoded 5' primer. TCRdb reworked the public reads: Q25 trimming with fastp, MiXCR clone assembly, productive beta chains retained. Every distinct CDR3 protein forms one entry, paired with its most common genes and DNA. In all, the sample holds hundreds of thousands of distinct CDR3 sequences, and approximately 53% of those were seen once. Roughly 25% of the sample belongs to the ten largest clones. Sequencing was done on a sample of blood. The receptors were sampled from a man aged 35 to 55 in good health.

The genes are TRBV2 and TRBJ2-3; no clear D. The CDR3 sequence is 12 residues long. V was shortened by 7 bases and J by 3 bases, with 8 bases between the two germline ends. Germline-derived CDR1 and CDR2 are SNHLY and FYNNEI. The DNA for the CDR3 is TGTGCCAGCATTGAGCCGACAGATACGCAGTATTTT. Residues: CASIEPTDTQYF. Full variable domain (rest looked up from reference TRBV2 and TRBJ2-3): EPEVTQTPSHQVTQMGQEVILRCVPISNHLYFYWYRQILGQKVEFLVSFYNNEISEKSEIFDDQFSVERPDGSNFTLKIRSTKLEDSAMYFCASIEPTDTQYFGPGTRLTVL.

This chain joins TRBV12-3 or TRBV12-4 and TRBJ2-3; 10 bases map to TRBD2. V shed 4 bases and J 4 bases; nucleotides not matched to a gene: 2. The CDR3 contains 14 residues. CDR3 protein: CASSSSGSADTQYF. The CDR3 nucleotides are TGTGCCAGCAGTTCTAGCGGGAGCGCAGATACGCAGTATTTT.

The V call is TRBV6-1, the J call TRBJ2-5; either TRBD1 or TRBD2 may supply D (5 bases each). V gave up 2 bases and J gave up 5 bases, with 12 bases separating them. Germline V gives CDR1 MNHNS, CDR2 SASEGT. The CDR3 spans 14 residues. The CDR3 loop reads CASSERGRGETQYF. In DNA form, the CDR3 reads TGTGCCAGCAGTGAAAGGGGTAGAGGGGAGACCCAGTACTTC.

With respect to this clonotype: The junction shows a germline mismatch at one end, possibly a read error. The chain has TRBV6-5 and TRBJ2-7, with 14 nucleotides matching TRBD2. Germline V gene lookup returns CDR1 MNHEY and CDR2 SVGAGI. This CDR3 is 16 amino acids long. The CDR3 loop reads CASSRTGTSGSYKQYF. The CDR3 bases are TGTGCCAGCAGTCGCACCGGGACTAGCGGGAGCTACAAGCAGTACTTC.

The chain employs TRBV5-1 and TRBJ2-3, with 9 bases lining up with TRBD2. Germline values: CDR1 SGHRS, CDR2 YFSETQ. The V segment lost 0 bases and the J segment 5 bases; nucleotides outside the gene matches: 7. There are 16 residues in the CDR3. The DNA for the CDR3 is TGCGCCAGCAGCTTGGTGTCTAGCGGGGTCGGAGATACGCAGTATTTT. Translated: CASSLVSSGVGDTQYF. Based on the CDR3 plus reference TRBV5-1 and TRBJ2-3, the full variable domain is KAGVTQTPRYLIKTRGQQVTLSCSPISGHRSVSWYQQTPGQGLQFLFEYFSETQRNKGNFPGRFSGRQFSNSRSEMNVSTLELGDSALYLCASSLVSSGVGDTQYFGPGTRLTVL.

This clonotype was seen more than once but under ten times. This rearrangement joins TRBV12-5 to TRBJ2-7; weak D call: TRBD2 (5 bases). Trimming stripped 6 bases from V and 0 bases from J, with 9 bases between. The CDR3 length is 13 residues. CDR1 and CDR2 from the germline V gene are LGHNT and FRNRAP. For the CDR3, the DNA is TGTGCTAGTGGCAGAGGACTCTCCTACGAGCAGTACTTC. This translates into CASGRGLSYEQYF.

The chain uses TRBV10-3 and TRBJ2-3, with D maybe TRBD1 (5 bases). Trimming shortened V by 2 bases and J by 2 bases, and 14 bases separated the two germline ends. There are 16 residues in the CDR3. CDR1 is ENHRY and CDR2 is SYGVKD in the germline V gene. The CDR3 DNA follows: TGTGCCATCAGTGAGCCCCGACAGCTAATCACAGATACGCAGTATTTT. It codes for CAISEPRQLITDTQYF.

This clonotype appeared once. This chain joins TRBV18 and TRBJ2-3; 11 bases agree with TRBD2. Germline V gene data show CDR1 as KGHSH and CDR2 as LQKENI. The CDR3 extends over 21 amino acids. V lost 4 bases and J lost 0; bases outside the gene matches: 18. The chain's CDR3 is CASSLNTQIPWTSGSTDTQYF. DNA of the CDR3: TGTGCCAGCTCACTAAATACCCAGATACCATGGACTAGCGGGAGCACAGATACGCAGTATTTT.

The V call is TRBV12-3 or TRBV12-4, the J call TRBJ2-5, with TRBD2 matching over 8 bases. The CDR3 is 16 residues long. V shed 8 bases and J 5 bases; nucleotides not matched to a gene: 16. CDR3 bases: TGTGCCAGCCGGGGGCGGGAGGTCAACAAGTTTGAGACCCAGTACTTC. Protein: CASRGREVNKFETQYF.

Only a few counts were recorded for this clonotype. This chain joins TRBV11-2 and TRBJ2-7, with TRBD2 identical over 9 bases. The CDR3 length is 15 residues. Trimming at V came to 5 bases and at J to 3 bases, leaving 8 bases not matched to a gene. From germline, CDR1 is SGHAT and CDR2 FQNNGV. The CDR3 DNA follows: TGTGCCAGCAGCGCTATAGCGGGAGCGTTCTACGAGCAGTACTTC. This gives the protein CASSAIAGAFYEQYF.

CDR3 protein: CASSLRQGGAKNIQYF. DNA of the CDR3: TGTGCCAGCAGTTTGCGGCAGGGGGGAGCCAAAAACATTCAGTACTTC. This chain links TRBV28 with TRBJ2-4; tentatively, D is TRBD1 (7 bases). Germline V CDR1 and CDR2: MDHEN, SYDVKM. CDR3 size: 16 residues. The V end was cut by 3 bases, the J end by 0 bases, with 12 bases between.

V usage is TRBV9 and J usage is TRBJ2-1; tentative D call: TRBD2 (5 bases). Trimming removed 4 bases at V and 2 bases at J, with 16 bases between. The length of the CDR3 is 16 residues. CDR1 and CDR2 from the germline V gene are SGDLS and YYNGEE. The DNA for the CDR3 is TGTGCCAGCAGCCTTAGCGCCTCAAGCCCCTACAATGAGCAGTTCTTC. This sequence encodes CASSLSASSPYNEQFF.

The rearrangement links TRBV7-2 to TRBJ2-7; 11 positions match TRBD1. V was pared by 1 base and J by 4 bases, with 12 bases of the junction left unmatched. CDR3 size: 18 residues. CDR1 and CDR2 from the germline V gene are SGHTA and FQGNSA. CDR3 region: CASSLVGSGQGAGYEQYF. Here the CDR3 DNA reads TGTGCCAGCAGCTTAGTGGGGTCCGGACAGGGGGCGGGGTACGAGCAGTACTTC. The whole variable domain, remainder taken from reference TRBV7-2 and TRBJ2-7, is GAGVSQSPSNKVTEKGKDVELRCDPISGHTALYWYRQSLGQGLEFLIYFQGNSAPDKSGLPSDRFSAERTGGSVSTLTIQRTQQEDSAVYLCASSLVGSGQGAGYEQYFGPGTRLTVT.

The chain combines TRBV4-1 with TRBJ1-6; D unclear. The germline V gene has CDR1 MGHRA and CDR2 YSYEKL. The CDR3 loop spans 18 amino acids. V was cut by 0 bases and J by 7 bases, with 19 bases left in between. CDR3 sequence: CASSQEGTVGYGNSPLHF. CDR3 bases: TGCGCCAGCAGCCAAGAAGGTACAGTTGGCTATGGAAATTCACCCCTCCACTTT.

The gene calls are TRBV5-5 and TRBJ2-5, with D perhaps given as TRBD1 or TRBD2 (6 bases each). The CDR3 runs to 18 residues. Germline values: CDR1 SGHKS, CDR2 YYEKEE (reference sequence). V lost 0 bases, J lost 2 bases, and 20 bases lay in between. The CDR3 reads CASSLGGAGPRPQETQYF. The DNA for the CDR3 is TGTGCCAGCAGCTTGGGGGGGGCCGGCCCCCGTCCTCAAGAGACCCAGTACTTC.

The CDR3: CASYEGNLGANVLTF. DNA of the CDR3: TGCGCCAGCTATGAGGGGAACCTCGGGGCCAACGTCCTGACTTTC. The V gene is TRBV5-1, the J gene TRBJ2-6; TRBD1 or TRBD2 may be the D gene (5 bases each). The CDR3 runs 15 residues. The V end lost 7 bases, the J end lost 4 bases, and 15 bases lay between the germline ends. Germline V gene sequence: CDR1 SGHRS, CDR2 YFSETQ.

This chain joins TRBV2 and TRBJ2-5; D assignment may be TRBD1 or TRBD2 (6 bases each). With the DNA end fitting TRBJ2-7 better, the J assignment may be wrong. The germline V gene has CDR1 SNHLY and CDR2 FYNNEI. This CDR3 contains 12 residues. The CDR3 nucleotides read TGTGCCAGCAGCTGGAGGGGGGTCGAGCAGTACTTC. As protein: CASSWRGVEQYF.

The rearrangement uses TRBV7-2 and TRBJ2-4; 7 nucleotides line up with TRBD2. Germline V gene sequence: CDR1 SGHTA, CDR2 FQGNSA. There are 15 residues in the CDR3. J was trimmed by 7 bases and V by 5 bases; bases with no gene match: 11. This chain's CDR3 is CASSLGGTGGNIQYF. DNA for the CDR3: TGTGCCAGCAGCCTGGGAGGTACCGGGGGGAACATTCAGTACTTC. Full variable domain (rest looked up from reference TRBV7-2 and TRBJ2-4): GAGVSQSPSNKVTEKGKDVELRCDPISGHTALYWYRQSLGQGLEFLIYFQGNSAPDKSGLPSDRFSAERTGGSVSTLTIQRTQQEDSAVYLCASSLGGTGGNIQYFGAGTRLSVL.

This rearrangement joins TRBV28 to TRBJ2-7, with D possibly matching TRBD1 (7 bases). The J call may be incorrect, as the DNA end agrees better with TRBJ2-5. Germline CDR1 MDHEN, CDR2 SYDVKM. The CDR3 has 15 amino acids. As DNA, the CDR3 is TGTGCCAGCAGTTTGGCGGAACAGGGGAGGGAGACCCAGTACTTC. It yields the protein CASSLAEQGRETQYF.

The chain recombines TRBV10-3 with TRBJ1-4, with a weak D call TRBD1 (6 bases). The V end was cut by 6 bases, the J end by 6 bases, with 14 bases between. This CDR3 contains 14 residues. CDR1 is ENHRY, CDR2 SYGVKD, per germline. The DNA for the CDR3 is TGTGCCATCAGCCCAGGGGTTGGGGATGAAAAACTGTTTTTT. This sequence encodes CAISPGVGDEKLFF.

This clonotype was picked up one time. The genes are TRBV20-1 and TRBJ2-3, with D possibly matching TRBD2 (5 bases). The CDR3 extends over 16 amino acids. Germline values: CDR1 DFQATT, CDR2 SNEGSKA (reference sequence). V lost 4 bases to trimming and J lost 4 bases, with 21 bases between them. The CDR3 is CSATLLAGSGADTQYF. The DNA for the CDR3 is TGCAGTGCTACCCTCCTCGCGGGCAGTGGCGCAGATACGCAGTATTTT.

This clonotype was found a few times. The genes are TRBV6-5 and TRBJ2-3; 7 positions match TRBD1. The ends lost 4 bases at V and 3 bases at J; junction bases unmatched: 7. This CDR3 contains 15 residues. Germline V gives CDR1 MNHEY, CDR2 SVGAGI. CDR3 DNA sequence: TGTGCCAGCAGTTCCCGACAGGGAATAACAGATACGCAGTATTTT. Protein: CASSSRQGITDTQYF.

This clonotype has just a few counts. This rearrangement joins TRBV24-1 to TRBJ1-1; no reliable D call. The CDR3 runs to 12 residues. Germline assignment: CDR1 KGHDR and CDR2 SFDVKD. Trimming stripped 2 bases from V and 5 bases from J, with 5 bases between. The CDR3 DNA is TGTGCCACCAGTGATTCAGAAACTGAAGCTTTCTTT. It codes for CATSDSETEAFF.

This chain connects TRBV6-5 to TRBJ2-5, with D perhaps TRBD2 (5 bases). V was cut by 7 bases and J by 4 bases, with 16 bases left in between. Germline V gene sequence: CDR1 MNHEY, CDR2 SVGAGI. This CDR3 has 14 residues. In DNA, the CDR3 is TGTGCCAGCACCATAAACACGCTAGCAGAGACCCAGTACTTC. Translated, it gives CASTINTLAETQYF.

The chain recombines TRBV6-2 or TRBV6-3 with TRBJ1-6; no clear D. Trimming took 2 bases from V and 7 from J, leaving 3 bases between them. The CDR3 loop spans 12 amino acids. In germline, CDR1 is MNHEY, CDR2 SVGEGT. Here the CDR3 DNA reads TGTGCCAGCAGTTACGGAAATTCACCCCTCCACTTT. Amino acid sequence: CASSYGNSPLHF.

This clonotype was counted only a few times. J is TRBJ2-1 and V is TRBV20-1; TRBD1 agrees at 7 bases. This CDR3 has 15 residues. Germline V CDR1 and CDR2: DFQATT, SNEGSKA (reference sequence). Losses at the gene ends were 1 base for V and 2 bases for J; bases not matched to a gene: 5. Here the CDR3 reads CSARVRDRAYNEQFF. Here the CDR3 DNA reads TGCAGTGCTAGAGTTCGGGACAGAGCCTACAATGAGCAGTTCTTC.

The chain carries TRBV7-9 and TRBJ1-6; 9 bases match TRBD1. Germline-derived CDR1 and CDR2 are SEHNR and FQNEAQ (reference sequence). V lost 5 bases, J lost 8 bases, and 10 bases stayed unmatched. CDR3 length: 16 amino acids. In nucleotides, the CDR3 is TGTGCCAGCAGCGGAGAATCGGACAGGGGTGATTCACCCCTCCACTTT. Protein sequence: CASSGESDRGDSPLHF.

In this sample, this clonotype turned up a few times. The rearrangement uses TRBV2 and TRBJ2-3; unclear D gene. The CDR3 is 11 amino acids. Germline CDR1 and CDR2: SNHLY and FYNNEI. V lost 7 bases and J lost 6, with 8 bases in between. In nucleotides, the CDR3 is TGTGCCAGCAAGTATAGTGATACGCAGTATTTT. This sequence encodes CASKYSDTQYF.

This chain joins TRBV10-3 and TRBJ2-7; 7 bases are a match to TRBD1. This CDR3 spans 13 amino acids. J gave up 2 bases and V 6 bases, and 4 bases lay outside the gene matches. Germline CDR1 and CDR2: ENHRY and SYGVKD. CDR3 loop: CAIRDQGAYEQYF. The DNA of the CDR3 is TGTGCCATCAGGGACCAGGGGGCCTACGAGCAGTACTTC.

V is TRBV7-8 and J is TRBJ1-6; D uncertain. The V and J ends lost 5 bases and 7 bases respectively, with 6 bases between them. This CDR3 has 12 residues. Germline V gene lookup returns CDR1 SGHVS and CDR2 FQNEAQ. CDR3 in DNA: TGTGCCAGCAGCCACCAGAATTCACCCCTCCACTTT. This encodes CASSHQNSPLHF.

In its sample, this clonotype was seen a few times. The J gene is TRBJ1-2, the V gene TRBV7-2; a possible D gene is TRBD1 (6 bases). Per the germline V gene, CDR1 is SGHTA and CDR2 is FQGNSA. This CDR3 is built from 13 residues. Trimming took 3 bases from V and 5 from J, leaving 10 bases between them. The DNA of the CDR3 is TGTGCCAGCAGCTTGGGACAAGTTTATGGCTACACCTTC. Protein product: CASSLGQVYGYTF.

The chain recombines TRBV6-5 with TRBJ2-6; D is perhaps TRBD1 or TRBD2 (5 bases each). There are 16 residues in the CDR3. Trimming stripped 5 bases from V and 4 bases from J, with 15 bases between. Germline CDR1 MNHEY, CDR2 SVGAGI. CDR3 bases: TGTGCCAGCAGTCCCTTAATCGGGGACGGGGCCAACGTCCTGACTTTC. It is translated as CASSPLIGDGANVLTF.